The 15 T cell receptor beta chains below come from one sample, sequenced in a study of T-cell memory formation after mild COVID-19. TCRdb re-analysed the 5' RACE reads in MiXCR, keeping a single row per CDR3 protein. The sample consists of fewer than 600,000 distinct CDR3 sequences, roughly 20% of them appearing once. The specimen sequenced was PBMCs or a T cell subset sorted from them (not recorded which). These receptors were collected from an adult woman who had mild COVID-19 (a few samples of this study predate the infection). Cell type and time point are not known.

This sequence joins TRBV4-3 and TRBJ2-7, with 10 nucleotides matching TRBD1. This CDR3 spans 15 amino acids. J gave up 4 bases and V 2 bases, and 5 bases lay outside the gene matches. Germline V CDR1 and CDR2: LGHNA, YSLEER. CDR3 amino acids: CASSQWTGGRYEQYF. The CDR3, as DNA: TGCGCCAGCAGCCAATGGACAGGGGGTCGATACGAGCAGTACTTC.

This chain connects TRBV6-1 to TRBJ2-7; D is possibly TRBD1 or TRBD2 (5 bases each). V was cut by 6 bases and J by 3 bases, with 15 bases left in between. The CDR3 is 14 residues long. CDR1 is MNHNS, CDR2 SASEGT, per germline. The CDR3 loop reads CASSDGAYYYEQYF. DNA for the CDR3: TGTGCCAGCAGCGACGGGGCCTACTACTACGAGCAGTACTTC.

The V call is TRBV3-1, the J call TRBJ2-3, with TRBD2 identical over 10 bases. Germline trimming cut 2 bases from V and 2 bases from J; bases unmatched to any gene: 4. The CDR3 has 16 residues. Germline values: CDR1 LGHDT, CDR2 YNNKEL (reference sequence). CDR3 amino acids: CASSQRGLAHTDTQYF. Here the CDR3 DNA reads TGTGCCAGCAGCCAACGGGGACTAGCGCACACAGATACGCAGTATTTT.

The chain has TRBV12-3 or TRBV12-4 and TRBJ1-1, with D maybe TRBD1 (6 bases). V was pared by 5 bases and J by 1 base, with 17 bases between. The CDR3 is 16 amino acids. The CDR3 nucleotides are TGTGCCAGCAGTGGCATGCGGGAGACAGGGAACACTGAAGCTTTCTTT. It yields the protein CASSGMRETGNTEAFF.

The chain is built from TRBV6-5 and TRBJ2-7; 7 nucleotides agree with TRBD2. V was clipped by 10 bases and J by 4 bases; unmatched bases: 10. From germline, CDR1 is MNHEY and CDR2 SVGAGI. The CDR3 has 13 residues. The chain's CDR3 is CATSGGTPYEQYF. In DNA, the CDR3 is TGTGCCACCTCGGGGGGTACCCCTTACGAGCAGTACTTC.

This clonotype was observed many times. This sequence joins TRBV7-6 and TRBJ2-7; 7 bases align to TRBD1. This CDR3 contains 15 residues. CDR1 and CDR2 (germline): SGHVS, FNYEAQ. J was trimmed by 1 base and V by 5 bases; bases with no gene match: 8. This chain's CDR3 is CASSRETGNSYEQYF. CDR3 sequence (DNA): TGTGCCAGCAGCCGCGAGACAGGGAATTCCTACGAGCAGTACTTC.

The chain joins TRBV7-8 to TRBJ1-2; maybe TRBD1 (6 bases). Germline CDR1 and CDR2: SGHVS and FQNEAQ. V was trimmed by 4 bases and J by 5 bases, leaving 17 bases between them. This CDR3 is 15 amino acids long. As DNA, the CDR3 is TGTGCCAGCAGCTCCGATGATCGGGGGCGTTATGGCTACACCTTC. Residues: CASSSDDRGRYGYTF.

This clonotype was counted only a few times. This chain uses TRBV7-2 with TRBJ2-3, with TRBD1 as a possible D gene (6 bases). Germline V gene data show CDR1 as SGHTA and CDR2 as FQGNSA. V dropped 4 bases and J dropped 3 bases, with 17 bases sitting between them. The CDR3 runs 16 residues. The CDR3 sequence is CASSSLGGVGTDTQYF. The CDR3 nucleotides read TGTGCCAGCAGCTCCCTAGGGGGAGTAGGGACAGATACGCAGTATTTT.

This chain uses TRBV9 with TRBJ2-4, with 8 positions matching TRBD1. There are 14 residues in the CDR3. V dropped 4 bases and J dropped 6; count of bases not matched to a gene: 6. The germline V gene encodes CDR1 SGDLS and CDR2 YYNGEE. The CDR3 is CASSPPGTGNIQYF. CDR3 DNA sequence: TGTGCCAGCAGCCCCCCCGGGACAGGAAACATTCAGTACTTC.

The chain's CDR3 is CSVEEWGSRETQYF. DNA of the CDR3: TGCAGCGTTGAAGAATGGGGCTCGCGGGAGACCCAGTACTTC. The chain is built from TRBV29-1 and TRBJ2-5; TRBD1 might be the D (5 bases). Germline lookup yields CDR1 SQVTM and CDR2 ANQGSEA. The germline V and J ends were trimmed by 0 bases and 5 bases, with 13 bases remaining between them. The CDR3 sequence is 14 residues long. The variable domain in full, with the rest retrieved from reference TRBV29-1 and TRBJ2-5, is SAVISQKPSRDICQRGTSLTIQCQVDSQVTMMFWYRQQPGQSLTLIATANQGSEATYESGFVIDKFPISRPNLTFSTLTVSNMSPEDSSIYLCSVEEWGSRETQYFGPGTRLLVL.

In DNA form, the CDR3 reads TGTGCCAGCAGCTTAGACGGGACGGAGACCCAGTACTTC. The encoded protein is CASSLDGTETQYF. The rearrangement joins TRBV7-9 to TRBJ2-5, with D perhaps being TRBD1 or TRBD2 (5 bases each). In germline, CDR1 is SEHNR, CDR2 FQNEAQ (reference sequence). The CDR3 extends over 13 amino acids. Trimming removed 1 base from V and 5 bases from J, with 8 bases in between.

The chain recombines TRBV11-2 with TRBJ1-1; D remains unclear. The CDR3 totals 14 residues. The V end was cut by 2 bases, the J end by 0 bases, with 7 bases between. Germline-derived CDR1 and CDR2 are SGHAT and FQNNGV. The CDR3 sequence is CASSLTEMNTEAFF. The CDR3 nucleotides read TGTGCCAGCAGCTTAACAGAGATGAACACTGAAGCTTTCTTT.

The chain links TRBV7-2 to TRBJ2-5; TRBD1 matches at 8 bases. Trimming took 2 bases from V and 5 from J; bases not matched to a gene: 7. Germline V gives CDR1 SGHTA, CDR2 FQGNSA. The CDR3 has 15 amino acids. The CDR3: CASSLTLDRAETQYF. CDR3 sequence (DNA): TGTGCCAGCAGCTTAACCTTGGACAGGGCGGAGACCCAGTACTTC.

This clonotype was counted only a few times. The chain combines TRBV12-3 or TRBV12-4 with TRBJ2-1; 7 bases fit TRBD2. The CDR3 covers 14 residues. V shed 8 bases and J 0 bases; nucleotides not matched to a gene: 4. The CDR3: CASLRTSSYNEQFF. The CDR3 nucleotides read TGTGCCAGCCTCAGGACTAGCTCCTACAATGAGCAGTTCTTC.

The genes are TRBV7-2 and TRBJ2-7, with TRBD2 matching 7 bases. The germline CDR1 and CDR2 sequences are SGHTA and FQGNSA. With 1 base clipped from V and 1 base from J, the junction kept 4 bases outside the gene matches. The CDR3 consists of 15 residues. This CDR3 reads CASSLVGGLSYEQYF. The CDR3, as DNA: TGTGCCAGCAGCTTAGTGGGAGGGCTTTCCTACGAGCAGTACTTC.